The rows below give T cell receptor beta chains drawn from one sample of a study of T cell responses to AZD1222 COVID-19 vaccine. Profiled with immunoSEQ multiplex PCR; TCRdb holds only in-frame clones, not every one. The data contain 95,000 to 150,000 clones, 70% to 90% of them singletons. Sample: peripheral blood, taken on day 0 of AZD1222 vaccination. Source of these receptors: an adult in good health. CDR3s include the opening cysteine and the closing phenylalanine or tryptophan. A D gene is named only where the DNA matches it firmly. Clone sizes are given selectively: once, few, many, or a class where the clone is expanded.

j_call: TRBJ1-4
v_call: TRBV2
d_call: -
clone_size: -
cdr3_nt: TGTGCCAGCAGTCAGGGCCCCAATAATGAAAAACTGTTTTTT
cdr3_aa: CASSQGPNNEKLFF

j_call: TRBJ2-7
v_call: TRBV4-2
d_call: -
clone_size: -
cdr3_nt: TGTGCCAGCAGCCAAGATCTGGGGGTTCAGTACGAGCAGTACTTC
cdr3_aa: CASSQDLGVQYEQYF

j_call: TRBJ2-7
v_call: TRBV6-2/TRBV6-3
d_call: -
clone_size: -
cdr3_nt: TGTGCCAGCAGTTACGCCGGGGCCTCCTACGAGCAGTACTTC
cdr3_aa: CASSYAGASYEQYF

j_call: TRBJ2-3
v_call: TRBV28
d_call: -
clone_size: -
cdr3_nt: TGTGCCAGCAGTTTATCCTCTTATGGGACAGATACGCAGTATTTT
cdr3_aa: CASSLSSYGTDTQYF

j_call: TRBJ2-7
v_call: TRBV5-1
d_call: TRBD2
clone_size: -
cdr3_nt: TGCGCCAGCAGCTTGGGACTAGCGGGGACCTACGAGCAGTACTTC
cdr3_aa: CASSLGLAGTYEQYF

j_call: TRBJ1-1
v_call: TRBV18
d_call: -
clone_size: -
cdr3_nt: TGTGCCAGCTCACCAGGACGGATCAACACTGAAGCTTTCTTT
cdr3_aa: CASSPGRINTEAFF

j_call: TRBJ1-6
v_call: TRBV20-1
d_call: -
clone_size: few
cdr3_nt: TGCAGTGCTAGTCCGAGCCGCGTAAATAATTCACCCCTCCACTTT
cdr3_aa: CSASPSRVNNSPLHF

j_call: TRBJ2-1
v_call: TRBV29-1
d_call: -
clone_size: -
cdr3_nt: TGCAGCGTTGGCGACAGCTACAATGAGCAGTTCTTC
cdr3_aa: CSVGDSYNEQFF

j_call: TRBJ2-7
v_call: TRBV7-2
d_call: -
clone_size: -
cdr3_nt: TGTGCCAGCAGCTTAATAGGGTTCGGCTACGAGCAGTACTTC
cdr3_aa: CASSLIGFGYEQYF

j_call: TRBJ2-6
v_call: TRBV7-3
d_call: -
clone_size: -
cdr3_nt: TGTGCCAGCAGCCCTTCTGGGGCCAACGTCCTGACTTTC
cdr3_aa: CASSPSGANVLTF

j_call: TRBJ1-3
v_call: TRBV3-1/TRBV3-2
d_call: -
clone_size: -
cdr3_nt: TGTGCCAGCAGCCAAGCAGGTTTTGGAAACACCATATATTTT
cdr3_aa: CASSQAGFGNTIYF

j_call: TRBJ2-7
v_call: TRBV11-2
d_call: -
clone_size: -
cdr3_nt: TGTGCCAGCAGCTTATCCCTACAGGGCAACGAGCAGTACTTC
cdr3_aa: CASSLSLQGNEQYF

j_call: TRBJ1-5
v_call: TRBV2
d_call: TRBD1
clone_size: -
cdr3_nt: TGTGCCAGCACGGACAGGGACTATAGCAATCAGCCCCAGCATTTT
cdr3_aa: CASTDRDYSNQPQHF

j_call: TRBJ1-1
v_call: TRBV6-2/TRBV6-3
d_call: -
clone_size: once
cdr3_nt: TGTGCCAGCAGTTACTCGGCAGGGGAAGCTTTCTTT
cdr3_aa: CASSYSAGEAFF

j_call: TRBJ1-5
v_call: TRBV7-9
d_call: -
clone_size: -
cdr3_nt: TGTGCCAGCAGTTTTCAGGGGTCCAATCAGCCCCAGCATTTT
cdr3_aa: CASSFQGSNQPQHF

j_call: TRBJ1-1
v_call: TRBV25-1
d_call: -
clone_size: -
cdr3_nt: TGTGCCAGCACCCAGCGAGGGCAGGGCACTGAAGCTTTCTTT
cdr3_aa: CASTQRGQGTEAFF

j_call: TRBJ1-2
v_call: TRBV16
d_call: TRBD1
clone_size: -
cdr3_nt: TGTGCCAGCAGCGGTTGGGACAGCCACTCTAACTATGGCTACACCTTC
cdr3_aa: CASSGWDSHSNYGYTF

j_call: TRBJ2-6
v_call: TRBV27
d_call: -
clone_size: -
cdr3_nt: TGTGCCAGCAGTTTAACCGCCGGCAGCTCTGGGGCCAACGTCCTGACTTTC
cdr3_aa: CASSLTAGSSGANVLTF

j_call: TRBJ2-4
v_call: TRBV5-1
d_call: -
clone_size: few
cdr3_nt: TGCGCCAGCAGCCTGGGACAACGGGACATTCAGTACTTC
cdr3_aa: CASSLGQRDIQYF

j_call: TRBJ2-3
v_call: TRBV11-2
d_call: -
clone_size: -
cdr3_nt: TGTGCCAGCAGCCTGGAAGATACGCAGTATTTT
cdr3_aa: CASSLEDTQYF

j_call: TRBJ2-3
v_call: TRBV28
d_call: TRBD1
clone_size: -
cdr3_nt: TGTGCCAGCAGTTACCTTATACCCGACAGGGGGCAGGGAGATACGCAGTATTTT
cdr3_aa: CASSYLIPDRGQGDTQYF

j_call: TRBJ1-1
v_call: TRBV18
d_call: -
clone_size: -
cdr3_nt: TGTGCCAGCTCAGACAGTTCTGACACTGAAGCTTTCTTT
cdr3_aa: CASSDSSDTEAFF

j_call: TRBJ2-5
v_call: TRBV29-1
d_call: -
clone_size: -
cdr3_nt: TGCAGCGTGCCGGTGGGACGGAAACAAGAGACCCAGTACTTC
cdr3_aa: CSVPVGRKQETQYF

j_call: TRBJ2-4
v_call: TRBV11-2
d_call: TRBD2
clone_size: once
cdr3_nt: TGTGCCAGCAGCTTTGAACCTAGCGGCAAAAACATTCAGTACTTC
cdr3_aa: CASSFEPSGKNIQYF

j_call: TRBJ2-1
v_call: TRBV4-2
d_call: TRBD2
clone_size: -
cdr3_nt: TGTGCCAGCAGCAACCTTCCCGGGACTAGCGGGGGCCCGGTCTTCTTC
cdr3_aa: CASSNLPGTSGGPVFF

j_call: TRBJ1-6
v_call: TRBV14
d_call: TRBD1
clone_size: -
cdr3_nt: TGTGCCAGCAGCCAAGAACGGGGACAGGGATATAATTCACCCCTCCACTTT
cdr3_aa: CASSQERGQGYNSPLHF

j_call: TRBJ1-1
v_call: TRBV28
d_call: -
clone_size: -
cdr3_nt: TGTGCCACCATCCCAGGGAACAGGGACGCTTTCTTT
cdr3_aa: CATIPGNRDAFF

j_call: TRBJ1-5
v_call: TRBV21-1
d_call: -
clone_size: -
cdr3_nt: TGTGCCAGCAGCAAATATTCGGGGCAGGCCGGCGGCAATCAGCCCCAGCATTTT
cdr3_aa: CASSKYSGQAGGNQPQHF

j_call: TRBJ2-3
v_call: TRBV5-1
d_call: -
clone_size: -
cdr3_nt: TGCGCCAGCAGCCAGATAGACATTTCCACAGATACGCAGTATTTT
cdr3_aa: CASSQIDISTDTQYF

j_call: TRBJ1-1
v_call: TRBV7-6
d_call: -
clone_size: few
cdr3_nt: TGTGCCAGCAGCTCTATGCCAGGGTCGCGAGCTTTCTTT
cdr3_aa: CASSSMPGSRAFF

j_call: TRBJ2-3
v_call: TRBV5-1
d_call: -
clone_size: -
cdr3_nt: TGCGCCAGCAGCTTGGGGACCGGGAGACTCACAGATACGCAGTATTTT
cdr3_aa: CASSLGTGRLTDTQYF

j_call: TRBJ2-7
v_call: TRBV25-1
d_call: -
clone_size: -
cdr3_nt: TGTGCCAGCAGTTTCTACGAGCAGTACTTC
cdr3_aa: CASSFYEQYF